This TCR beta chain appears in the sequencing data of a study of regulatory T cells in long-lasting Graves disease. Study-wide background: Graves' patients with a new diagnosis had received antithyroid drugs under 3 months.

The CDR3 is made up of 13 amino acids. V lost 1 base to trimming and J lost 5 bases, with 8 bases between them. Germline V gene sequence: CDR1 LNHNV, CDR2 YYDKDF (reference sequence). Stated time point: newly diagnosed GD, antithyroid drugs for less than 3 months. After RNA was extracted from PBMCs, the TCR library was made from it. TCR beta libraries were built with iRepertoire HTBI primers and Arm-PCR of CDR3 regions. Each CDR3 protein is one row after TCRdb ran MiXCR on the multiplex PCR reads. The sample shows under 500,000 distinct CDR3 sequences, about 16% of them seen only once. This clonotype was detected many times. The same specimen was also included in a second study, on T cells in Graves' hyperthyroidism and ophthalmopathy. That source reports: A first-round RT-PCR of the TCR CDR3 used the HTBI primer set.

The clonotype comes from a woman aged 30 to 39 with Graves disease. The sample in question was peripheral blood mononuclear cells (PBMCs), obtained at new diagnosis, from a patient treated with antithyroid drugs. This chain connects TRBV15 to TRBJ2-5, with D maybe TRBD1 (6 bases). The chain's CDR3 is CATSRGQAETQYF. DNA of the CDR3: TGTGCCACCAGCAGAGGACAGGCGGAGACCCAGTACTTC.